The T cell receptor beta chain described here comes from a study of blood T cell repertoires in COVID-19. Background on the study: Samples came from the United States, Italy and Spain, spanning acute and convalescent COVID-19. Nucleic acid was either cDNA or gDNA, and it came from T cells, B-cell-depleted T cells, or PBMCs.

Trimming cost V 2 bases and J 4 bases, with 5 bases left between them. This CDR3 region has 12 residues. The germline V gene has CDR1 ENHRY and CDR2 SYGVKD. The study drew participants aged 18 to 89 years from some 24 US areas. Categorization into cohorts depended on clinical history that participants reported. Some clones are missing from TCRdb's copy, which holds only in-frame ones; the method was immunoSEQ multiplex PCR. The data show 310,000 or so clones, with roughly 87% seen just once and 4.5% to 7% held by the top ten. The V gene is TRBV10-3, the J gene TRBJ1-2; no definite D call. This sequence originates from a woman aged 25-40 years who had recovered from COVID-19. The source material was PBMCs or T cells enriched from blood (not recorded which). CDR3 in amino acids: CAISELAYGYTF. CDR3 coding DNA: TGTGCCATCAGTGAGCTAGCCTATGGCTACACCTTC.